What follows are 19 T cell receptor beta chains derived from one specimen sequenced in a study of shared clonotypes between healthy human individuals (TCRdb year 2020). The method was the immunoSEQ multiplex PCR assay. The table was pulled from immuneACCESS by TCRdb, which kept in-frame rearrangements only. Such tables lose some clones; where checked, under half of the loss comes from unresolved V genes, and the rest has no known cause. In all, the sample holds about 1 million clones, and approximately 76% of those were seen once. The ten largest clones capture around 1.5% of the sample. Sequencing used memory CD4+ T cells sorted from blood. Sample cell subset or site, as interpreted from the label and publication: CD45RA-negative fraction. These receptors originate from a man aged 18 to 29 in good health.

The CDR3 loop is CASSLSRLAGGDTQYF. CDR3 nucleotide sequence: TGTGCCAGCAGCTTGTCCAGGCTAGCGGGAGGTGATACGCAGTATTTT. The chain employs TRBV5-6 and TRBJ2-3; TRBD2 matches 11 bases. V trimming: 1 base; J trimming: 6 bases; junction bases outside the gene matches: 7. Germline-derived CDR1 and CDR2 are SGHDT and YYEEEE. CDR3 length equals 16 residues.

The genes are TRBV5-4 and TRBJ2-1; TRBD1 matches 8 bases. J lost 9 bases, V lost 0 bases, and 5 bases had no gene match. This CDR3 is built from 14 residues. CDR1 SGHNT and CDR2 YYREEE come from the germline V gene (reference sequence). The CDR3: CASSLAAGGIEQFF. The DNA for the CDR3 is TGTGCCAGCAGCTTGGCCGCAGGGGGCATTGAGCAGTTCTTC. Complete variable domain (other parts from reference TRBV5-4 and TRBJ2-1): ETGVTQSPTHLIKTRGQQVTLRCSSQSGHNTVSWYQQALGQGPQFIFQYYREEENGRGNFPPRFSGLQFPNYSSELNVNALELDDSALYLCASSLAAGGIEQFFGPGTRLTVL.

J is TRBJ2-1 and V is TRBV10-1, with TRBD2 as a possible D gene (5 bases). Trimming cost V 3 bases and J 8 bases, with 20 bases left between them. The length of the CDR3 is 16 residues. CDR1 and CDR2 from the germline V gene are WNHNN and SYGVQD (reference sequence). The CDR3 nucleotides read TGCGCCAGCAGTGATCGCGGGTCGGGTCTAGCCGATGAGCAGTTCTTC. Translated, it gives CASSDRGSGLADEQFF.

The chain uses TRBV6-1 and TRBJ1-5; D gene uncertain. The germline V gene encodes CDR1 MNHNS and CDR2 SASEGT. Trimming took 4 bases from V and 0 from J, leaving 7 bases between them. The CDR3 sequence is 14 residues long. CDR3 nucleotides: TGTGCCAGCAGTGGGGTCAATAGCAATCAGCCCCAGCATTTT. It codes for CASSGVNSNQPQHF.

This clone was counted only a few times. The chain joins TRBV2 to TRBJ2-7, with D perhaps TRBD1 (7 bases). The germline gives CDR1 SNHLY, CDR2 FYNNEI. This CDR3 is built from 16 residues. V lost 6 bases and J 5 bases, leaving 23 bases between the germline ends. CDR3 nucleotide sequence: TGTGCCAGCAGCCCAGGGGGGTTTACTACGTCTAACGAGCAGTACTTC. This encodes CASSPGGFTTSNEQYF.

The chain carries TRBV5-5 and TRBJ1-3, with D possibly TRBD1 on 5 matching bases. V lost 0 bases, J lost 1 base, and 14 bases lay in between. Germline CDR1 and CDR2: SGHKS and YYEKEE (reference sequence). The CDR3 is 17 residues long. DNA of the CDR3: TGTGCCAGCAGCTTGGAGGCAGGGATGTCTTCTGGAAACACCATATATTTT. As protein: CASSLEAGMSSGNTIYF.

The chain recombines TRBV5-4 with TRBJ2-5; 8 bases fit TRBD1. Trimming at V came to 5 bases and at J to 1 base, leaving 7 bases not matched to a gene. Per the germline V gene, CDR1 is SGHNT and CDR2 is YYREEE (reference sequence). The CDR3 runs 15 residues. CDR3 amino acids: CASRITGQGQETQYF. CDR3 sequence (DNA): TGTGCCAGCAGGATTACTGGACAGGGCCAAGAGACCCAGTACTTC.

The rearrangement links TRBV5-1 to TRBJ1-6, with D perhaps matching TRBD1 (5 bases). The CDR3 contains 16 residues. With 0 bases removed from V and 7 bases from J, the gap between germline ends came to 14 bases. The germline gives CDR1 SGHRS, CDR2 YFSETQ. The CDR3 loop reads CASSLEGRGWNSPLHF. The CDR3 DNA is TGCGCCAGCAGCTTGGAGGGGCGCGGGTGGAATTCACCCCTCCACTTT.

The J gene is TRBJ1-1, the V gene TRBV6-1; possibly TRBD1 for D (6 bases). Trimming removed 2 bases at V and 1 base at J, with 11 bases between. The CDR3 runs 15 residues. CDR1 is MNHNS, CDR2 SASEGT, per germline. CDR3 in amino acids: CASSERAGANTEAFF. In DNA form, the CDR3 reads TGTGCCAGCAGTGAACGGGCAGGGGCGAACACTGAAGCTTTCTTT.

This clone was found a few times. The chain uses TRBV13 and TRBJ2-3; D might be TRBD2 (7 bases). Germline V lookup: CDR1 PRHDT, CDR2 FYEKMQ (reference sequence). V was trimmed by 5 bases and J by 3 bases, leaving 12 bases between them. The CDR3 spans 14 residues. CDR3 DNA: TGTGCCAGCAGCAAGGGGGGGAGAACAGATACGCAGTATTTT. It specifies CASSKGGRTDTQYF.

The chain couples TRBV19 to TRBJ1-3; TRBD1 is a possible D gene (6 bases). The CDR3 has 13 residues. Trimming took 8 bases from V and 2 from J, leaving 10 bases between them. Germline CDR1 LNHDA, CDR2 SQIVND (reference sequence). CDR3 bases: TGTGCCAGTCACACAGGGACTGGAAACACCATATATTTT. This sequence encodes CASHTGTGNTIYF.

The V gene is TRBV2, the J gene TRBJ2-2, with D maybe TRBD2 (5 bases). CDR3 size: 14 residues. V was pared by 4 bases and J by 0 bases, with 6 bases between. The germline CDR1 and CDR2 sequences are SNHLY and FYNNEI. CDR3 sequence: CASSAGTNTGELFF. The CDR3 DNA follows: TGTGCCAGCAGTGCCGGGACGAACACCGGGGAGCTGTTTTTT. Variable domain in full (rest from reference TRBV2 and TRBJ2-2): EPEVTQTPSHQVTQMGQEVILRCVPISNHLYFYWYRQILGQKVEFLVSFYNNEISEKSEIFDDQFSVERPDGSNFTLKIRSTKLEDSAMYFCASSAGTNTGELFFGEGSRLTVL.

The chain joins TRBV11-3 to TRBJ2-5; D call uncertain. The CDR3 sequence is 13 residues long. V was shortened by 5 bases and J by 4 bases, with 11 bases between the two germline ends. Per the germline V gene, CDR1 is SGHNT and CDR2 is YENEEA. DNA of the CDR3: TGTGCCAGCAGCGTCGGCCTCGGAGAGACCCAGTACTTC. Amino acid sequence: CASSVGLGETQYF.

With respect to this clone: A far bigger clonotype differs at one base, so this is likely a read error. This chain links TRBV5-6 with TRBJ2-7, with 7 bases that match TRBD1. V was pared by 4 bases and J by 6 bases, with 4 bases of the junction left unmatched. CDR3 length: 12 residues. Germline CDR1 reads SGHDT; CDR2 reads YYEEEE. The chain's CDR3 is CASSETGAEQYF. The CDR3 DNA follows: TGTGCCAGCAGCGAAACAGGGGCCGAGCAGTACTTC.

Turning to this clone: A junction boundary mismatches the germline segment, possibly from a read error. The DNA for the CDR3 is TGTGCTAGCAGCTTGAAATTGGACAGGAACCGACTCTATGGCTACACCTTC. It codes for CASSLKLDRNRLYGYTF. The chain has TRBV7-7 and TRBJ1-2, with TRBD1 identical over 7 bases. The CDR3 is 17 amino acids. Germline V gene lookup returns CDR1 SSHAT and CDR2 FNYEAQ (reference sequence).

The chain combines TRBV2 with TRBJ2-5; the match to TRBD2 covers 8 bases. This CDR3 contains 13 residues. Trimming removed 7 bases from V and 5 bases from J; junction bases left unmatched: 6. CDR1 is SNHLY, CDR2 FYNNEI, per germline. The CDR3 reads CASTYSGTETQYF. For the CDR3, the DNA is TGTGCCAGCACTTATAGCGGGACTGAGACCCAGTACTTC. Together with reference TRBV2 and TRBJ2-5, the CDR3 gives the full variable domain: EPEVTQTPSHQVTQMGQEVILRCVPISNHLYFYWYRQILGQKVEFLVSFYNNEISEKSEIFDDQFSVERPDGSNFTLKIRSTKLEDSAMYFCASTYSGTETQYFGPGTRLLVL.

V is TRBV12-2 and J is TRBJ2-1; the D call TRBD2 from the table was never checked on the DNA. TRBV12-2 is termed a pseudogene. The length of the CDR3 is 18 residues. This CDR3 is CASRLLAEGTKSHNEQFF. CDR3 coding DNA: TGTGCAAGTCGCTTACTAGCAGAAGGGACTAAGTCACACAATGAGCAGTTCTTC.

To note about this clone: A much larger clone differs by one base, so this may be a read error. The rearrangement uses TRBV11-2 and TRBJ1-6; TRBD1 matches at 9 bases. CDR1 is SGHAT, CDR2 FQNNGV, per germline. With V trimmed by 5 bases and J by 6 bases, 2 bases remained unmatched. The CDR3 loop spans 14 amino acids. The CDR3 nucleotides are TGTGCCAGCAGCCCGGGACAGGGTAATTCACCCCTCCACTTT. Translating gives CASSPGQGNSPLHF. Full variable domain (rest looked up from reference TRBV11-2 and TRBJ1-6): EAGVAQSPRYKIIEKRQSVAFWCNPISGHATLYWYQQILGQGPKLLIQFQNNGVVDDSQLPKDRFSAERLKGVDSTLKIQPAKLEDSAVYLCASSPGQGNSPLHFGNGTRLTVT.

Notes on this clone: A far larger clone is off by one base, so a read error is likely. CDR3 sequence: CASSAQGIWPQYF. CDR3 sequence (DNA): TGTGCCAGCAGTGCGCAGGGTATTTGGCCCCAGTATTTT. The J gene is TRBJ1-5, the V gene TRBV2, with D perhaps matching TRBD1 (5 bases). The end of the DNA is better explained by TRBJ2-3, so the J call may be wrong. The germline V gene has CDR1 SNHLY and CDR2 FYNNEI. The CDR3 is 13 amino acids.